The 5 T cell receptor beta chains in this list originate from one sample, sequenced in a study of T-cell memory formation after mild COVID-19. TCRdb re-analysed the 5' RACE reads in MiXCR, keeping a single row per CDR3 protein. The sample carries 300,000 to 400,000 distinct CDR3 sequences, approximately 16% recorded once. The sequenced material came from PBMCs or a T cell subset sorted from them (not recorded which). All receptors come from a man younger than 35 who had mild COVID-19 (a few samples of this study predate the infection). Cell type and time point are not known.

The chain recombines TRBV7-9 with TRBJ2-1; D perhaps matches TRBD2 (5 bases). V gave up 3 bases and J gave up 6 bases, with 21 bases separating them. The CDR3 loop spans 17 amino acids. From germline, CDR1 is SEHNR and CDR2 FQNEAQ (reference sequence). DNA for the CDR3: TGTGCCAGCAGCTTGACGGACTTTACGCCTCTTCGCAATGAGCAGTTCTTC. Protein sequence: CASSLTDFTPLRNEQFF.

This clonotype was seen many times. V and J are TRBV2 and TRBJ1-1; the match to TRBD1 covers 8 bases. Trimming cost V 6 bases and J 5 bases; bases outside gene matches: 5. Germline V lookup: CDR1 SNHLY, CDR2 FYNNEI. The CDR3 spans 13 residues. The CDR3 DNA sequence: TGTGCCAGCAGCCAGGGGGCCGGGACTGAAGCTTTCTTT. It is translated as CASSQGAGTEAFF.

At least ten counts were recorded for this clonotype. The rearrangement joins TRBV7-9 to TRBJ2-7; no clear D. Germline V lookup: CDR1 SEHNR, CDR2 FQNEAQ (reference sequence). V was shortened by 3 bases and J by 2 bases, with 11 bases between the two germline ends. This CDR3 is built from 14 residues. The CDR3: CASSFGGQTYEQYV. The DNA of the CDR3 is TGTGCCAGCAGCTTCGGTGGGCAGACCTACGAGCAGTACGTC.

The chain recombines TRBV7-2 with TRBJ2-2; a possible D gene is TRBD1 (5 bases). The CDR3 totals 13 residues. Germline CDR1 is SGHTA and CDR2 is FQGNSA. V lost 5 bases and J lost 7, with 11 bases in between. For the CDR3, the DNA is TGTGCCAGCAGCCGACAGTATGGCGGGGAGCTGTTTTTT. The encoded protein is CASSRQYGGELFF.

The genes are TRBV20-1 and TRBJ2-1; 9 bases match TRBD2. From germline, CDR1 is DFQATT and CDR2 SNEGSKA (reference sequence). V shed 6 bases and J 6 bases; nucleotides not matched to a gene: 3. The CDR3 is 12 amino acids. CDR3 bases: TGCAGTGCCGTTAGCGGGGGCAATGAGCAGTTCTTC. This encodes CSAVSGGNEQFF.